This T cell receptor (beta chain) stems from a study of CDR3 diversity in severe acne (dated by TCRdb to about 2019). The CDR3 measures 16 amino acids from cysteine to phenylalanine. CDR3 DNA is the only sequence kept; it has 48 bases, read in frame from the first base. A distance of 14 bases separates the germline ends of V and J, which lose 0 bases and 5 bases respectively. CDR1 SGHVS and CDR2 FNYEAQ are derived from the germline V gene. This clonotype has just a few counts. Its cognate antigen has yet to be identified. The input lacks base qualities; no much larger clone sits a single base away. The method was PCR. Sequencing relied on an Illumina HiSeq 2000. TCRdb took the public reads, trimmed them with fastp at Q25, ran MiXCR for clone calling and kept in-frame beta chains. When rows share a CDR3 protein, they turn into one entry using the most common DNA and genes. The table for this sample lists approximately 77,000 distinct CDR3 sequences; approximately 49% of them were counted only once. The ten largest clones add up to 9.5% to 13% of the sample.

Sequenced material: blood. The clonotype originates from a male donor with severe acne vulgaris. The V and J genes are TRBV7-6 and TRBJ2-1, with no confident D gene call. In nucleotides, the sequence is TGTGCCAGCAGCTTAGCGTCCGGGTTTTTCCACAATGAGCAGTTCTTC. Its product reads: CASSLASGFFHNEQFF.